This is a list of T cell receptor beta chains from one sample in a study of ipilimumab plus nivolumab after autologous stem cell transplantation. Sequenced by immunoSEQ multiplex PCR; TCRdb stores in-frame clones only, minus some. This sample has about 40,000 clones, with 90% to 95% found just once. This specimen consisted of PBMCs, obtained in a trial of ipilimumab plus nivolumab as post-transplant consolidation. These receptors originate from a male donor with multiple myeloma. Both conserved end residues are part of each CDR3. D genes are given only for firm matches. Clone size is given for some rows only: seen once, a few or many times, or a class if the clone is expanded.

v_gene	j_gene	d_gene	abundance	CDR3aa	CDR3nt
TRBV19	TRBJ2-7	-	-	CASSIGPEQYF	TGTGCCAGTAGTATAGGTCCAGAGCAGTACTTC
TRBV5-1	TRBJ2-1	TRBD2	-	CASSKGLAGVVDEQFF	TGCGCCAGCAGCAAGGGACTAGCGGGAGTGGTAGATGAGCAGTTCTTC
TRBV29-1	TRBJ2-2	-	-	CSVGGGQTGELFF	TGCAGCGTTGGCGGGGGACAAACCGGGGAGCTGTTTTTT
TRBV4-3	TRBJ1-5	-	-	CASSQDGDGDQPQHF	TGCGCCAGCAGCCAAGATGGGGACGGGGATCAGCCCCAGCATTTT
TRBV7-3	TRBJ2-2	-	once	CASSSNPGTYNTGELFF	TGTGCCAGCAGCTCTAATCCCGGGACATATAACACCGGGGAGCTGTTTTTT
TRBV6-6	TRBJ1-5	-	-	CASSWGPSQPQHF	TGTGCCAGCAGTTGGGGCCCAAGTCAGCCCCAGCATTTT
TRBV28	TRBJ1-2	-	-	CASSLEGLAYGYTF	TGTGCCAGCAGTTTAGAAGGGTTGGCCTATGGCTACACCTTC
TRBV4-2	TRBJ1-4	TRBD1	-	CASSQGVVTGDEKLFF	TGTGCCAGCAGCCAAGGAGTTGTGACAGGGGATGAAAAACTGTTTTTT
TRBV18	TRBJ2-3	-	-	CASSPGLADTQYF	TGTGCCAGCTCACCGGGACTGGCAGATACGCAGTATTTT
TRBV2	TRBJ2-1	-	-	CASMVWANSYNEQFF	TGTGCCTCCATGGTTTGGGCGAACTCCTACAATGAGCAGTTCTTC
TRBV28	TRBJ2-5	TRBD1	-	CASRLSGTGHQETQYF	TGTGCCAGCAGGTTAAGCGGGACAGGGCACCAAGAGACCCAGTACTTC
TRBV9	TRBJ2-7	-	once	CASSVELRSDEQYF	TGTGCCAGCAGCGTAGAGCTCCGATCGGACGAGCAGTACTTC
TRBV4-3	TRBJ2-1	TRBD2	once	CASSQDKGRVPYNEQFF	TGCGCCAGCAGCCAAGATAAGGGGAGGGTTCCCTACAATGAGCAGTTCTTC
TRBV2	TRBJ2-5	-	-	CASSDYGSRKKETQYF	TGTGCCAGCAGTGATTATGGGTCTCGGAAAAAAGAGACCCAGTACTTC
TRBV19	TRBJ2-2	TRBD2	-	CASRSGGNTGELFF	TGTGCCAGTAGAAGCGGGGGGAACACCGGGGAGCTGTTTTTT
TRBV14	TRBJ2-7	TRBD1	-	CASSQLPGGSYEQYF	TGTGCCAGCAGCCAACTTCCAGGGGGTTCCTACGAGCAGTACTTC
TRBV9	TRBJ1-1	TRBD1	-	CASSPRTGGNTEAFF	TGTGCCAGCAGCCCCCGGACAGGGGGGAACACTGAAGCTTTCTTT
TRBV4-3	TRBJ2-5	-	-	CASSQDRGHETQYF	TGCGCCAGCAGCCAAGATCGGGGGCATGAGACCCAGTACTTC
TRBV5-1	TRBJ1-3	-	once	CASSFKQGRDTIYF	TGCGCCAGCAGCTTCAAGCAGGGACGAGACACCATATATTTT
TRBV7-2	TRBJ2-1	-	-	CASSLVGTPTLGNEQFF	TGTGCCAGCAGCTTAGTGGGCACCCCGACCCTCGGCAATGAGCAGTTCTTC
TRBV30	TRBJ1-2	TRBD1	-	CAWTQTGGNYGYTF	TGTGCCTGGACTCAGACAGGGGGCAACTATGGCTACACCTTC
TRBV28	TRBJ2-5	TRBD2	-	CASRPGLAVETQYF	TGTGCCAGCAGGCCCGGACTAGCGGTAGAGACCCAGTACTTC
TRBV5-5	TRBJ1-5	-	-	CASSFGQYSNQPQHF	TGTGCCAGCAGCTTCGGACAGTATAGCAATCAGCCCCAGCATTTT